This is a list of T cell receptor beta chains from one sample in a study of identical twins. Using its own MiXCR run on the 5' RACE reads, TCRdb lists one record per CDR3 protein. The repertoire includes roughly 690,000 distinct CDR3 sequences, 6.1% of them detected once, and approximately 1.6% sits in the top ten. The sequencing sample was made of naive T cells sorted from blood. These receptors were taken from a man between 18 and 29 years old in good health. Both conserved end residues are part of each CDR3. D genes are given only for firm matches. Some rows mark clone size as missing; the rest say once, few, many or name a class of expanded clone.

abundance: -
v_gene: TRBV5-6
j_gene: TRBJ2-2
d_gene: TRBD2
CDR3nt: TGTGCCAGCAGCACCGCATGGACTAGCGGGAACACCGGGGAGCTGTTTTTT
CDR3aa: CASSTAWTSGNTGELFF

abundance: many
v_gene: TRBV7-8
j_gene: TRBJ2-3
d_gene: -
CDR3nt: TGTGCCAGCACCCGAGCTCCGCGGGACAACACAGATACGCAGTATTTT
CDR3aa: CASTRAPRDNTDTQYF

abundance: -
v_gene: TRBV6-5
j_gene: TRBJ1-4
d_gene: -
CDR3nt: TGTGCCAGCAGTACCTCGGGGGAGGGCGAAAAACTGTTTTTT
CDR3aa: CASSTSGEGEKLFF

abundance: many
v_gene: TRBV7-2
j_gene: TRBJ2-7
d_gene: -
CDR3nt: TGTGCCAGCAGCCTGGAGGGCCGGTCTTACGAGCAGTACTTC
CDR3aa: CASSLEGRSYEQYF

abundance: -
v_gene: TRBV28
j_gene: TRBJ2-3
d_gene: TRBD1
CDR3nt: TGTGCCAGCAGTCCCCCGGGACAGGGGTTTGCAGATACGCAGTATTTT
CDR3aa: CASSPPGQGFADTQYF

abundance: few
v_gene: TRBV7-9
j_gene: TRBJ1-4
d_gene: -
CDR3nt: TGTGCCAGCACCACCGGAACTTTGAAGGGTGAAAAACTGTTTTTT
CDR3aa: CASTTGTLKGEKLFF

abundance: many
v_gene: TRBV4-3
j_gene: TRBJ2-1
d_gene: -
CDR3nt: TGCGCCAGCAGCCAAGTTGCCAGGGGAGGAGAGCAGTTCTTC
CDR3aa: CASSQVARGGEQFF

abundance: few
v_gene: TRBV7-6
j_gene: TRBJ2-2
d_gene: -
CDR3nt: TGTGCCAGCAGCTTACTTTCCACGGAGGACACCGGGGAGCTGTTTTTT
CDR3aa: CASSLLSTEDTGELFF

abundance: many
v_gene: TRBV5-1
j_gene: TRBJ2-7
d_gene: -
CDR3nt: TGTGCCAGCAGTTTAGTTGGAGACTACGAGCAGTACTTC
CDR3aa: CASSLVGDYEQYF

abundance: many
v_gene: TRBV20-1
j_gene: TRBJ2-7
d_gene: TRBD1
CDR3nt: TGCAGTGCTGGGAGGACAGGGACGTTGTCCTACGAGCAGTACTTC
CDR3aa: CSAGRTGTLSYEQYF

abundance: many
v_gene: TRBV5-1
j_gene: TRBJ2-7
d_gene: -
CDR3nt: TGCGCCAGCAGCTTGGGCGCTAGCATCGAGCAGTACTTC
CDR3aa: CASSLGASIEQYF

abundance: many
v_gene: TRBV7-2
j_gene: TRBJ1-5
d_gene: -
CDR3nt: TGTGCCAGCAGCTGCTTGACAGGAAGGGGGGACCAGCCCCAGCATTTT
CDR3aa: CASSCLTGRGDQPQHF

abundance: few
v_gene: TRBV7-8
j_gene: TRBJ2-1
d_gene: -
CDR3nt: TGTGCCAGCAGCGTCCAGGGGCGATACAATGAGCAGTTCTTC
CDR3aa: CASSVQGRYNEQFF

abundance: many
v_gene: TRBV4-1
j_gene: TRBJ1-3
d_gene: -
CDR3nt: TGCGCCAGCAGCCAAGATCTGGAGAGGTACTCTGGAAACACCATATATTTT
CDR3aa: CASSQDLERYSGNTIYF

abundance: -
v_gene: TRBV3-1
j_gene: TRBJ1-1
d_gene: -
CDR3nt: TGTGCCAGCAGCCAAACAGGGACTGAAGCTTTCTTT
CDR3aa: CASSQTGTEAFF

abundance: many
v_gene: TRBV20-1
j_gene: TRBJ2-1
d_gene: TRBD2
CDR3nt: TGCAGTGCTAGAGATCGGGGAAGCGGGGGCGATGAGCAGTTCTTC
CDR3aa: CSARDRGSGGDEQFF

abundance: many
v_gene: TRBV4-3
j_gene: TRBJ2-3
d_gene: -
CDR3nt: TGCGCCAGCAGCCAAGATAGGGGGGGTACCTATACGCAGTATTTT
CDR3aa: CASSQDRGGTYTQYF

abundance: few
v_gene: TRBV18
j_gene: TRBJ1-1
d_gene: -
CDR3nt: TGTGCCAGCTCCGTTCAGAACACTGAAGCTTTCTTT
CDR3aa: CASSVQNTEAFF

abundance: few
v_gene: TRBV5-4
j_gene: TRBJ2-4
d_gene: TRBD2
CDR3nt: TGTGCCAGCAGCTTGGGAGGACTAGCGCGACCCAAAAACATTCAGTACTTC
CDR3aa: CASSLGGLARPKNIQYF

abundance: many
v_gene: TRBV4-1
j_gene: TRBJ2-2
d_gene: TRBD2
CDR3nt: TGCGCCAGCAGCATAGCGGGAGGTACCGGGGAGCTGTTTTTT
CDR3aa: CASSIAGGTGELFF

abundance: many
v_gene: TRBV12-3/TRBV12-4
j_gene: TRBJ2-1
d_gene: TRBD2
CDR3nt: TGTGCCAGCAGTTTCTCCCAGGGACTAGCGGGAGTCAATGAGCAGTTCTTC
CDR3aa: CASSFSQGLAGVNEQFF

abundance: -
v_gene: TRBV20-1
j_gene: TRBJ2-1
d_gene: TRBD2
CDR3nt: TGCAGTGCTTTCAGCGGGGGGTACAATGAGCAGTTCTTC
CDR3aa: CSAFSGGYNEQFF

abundance: few
v_gene: TRBV24-1
j_gene: TRBJ2-3
d_gene: TRBD2
CDR3nt: TGTGCCACCAGCCGCGAGCGGGACACAGATACGCAGTATTTT
CDR3aa: CATSRERDTDTQYF

abundance: -
v_gene: TRBV20-1
j_gene: TRBJ2-5
d_gene: -
CDR3nt: TGCAGTGCTGAACTTAAAGAGACCCAGTACTTC
CDR3aa: CSAELKETQYF

abundance: many
v_gene: TRBV20-1
j_gene: TRBJ2-1
d_gene: TRBD2
CDR3nt: TGCAGTGCTAGGGGACTAGCGGTCGTCTACAATGAGCAGTTCTTC
CDR3aa: CSARGLAVVYNEQFF

abundance: -
v_gene: TRBV25-1
j_gene: TRBJ2-1
d_gene: -
CDR3nt: TGTGCCAGAGCGGGCCCCTACAATGAGCAGTTCTTC
CDR3aa: CARAGPYNEQFF

abundance: -
v_gene: TRBV6-2/TRBV6-3
j_gene: TRBJ2-1
d_gene: -
CDR3nt: TGTGCCAGCAGTTTGGCGTATCGCAATGAGCAGTTCTTC
CDR3aa: CASSLAYRNEQFF